Presented here are 17 T cell receptor beta chains from one specimen sequenced in a study of T cells in localized non-small cell lung cancer. Clones were sequenced by immunoSEQ multiplex PCR, and TCRdb holds only the in-frame ones, with some missing. Among some 22,000 clones listed, about four fifths were seen once. This sample comprised PBMCs, obtained before any cancer treatment. These receptors originate from a man aged 40 to 69 with stage II lung adenocarcinoma.

The chain combines TRBV30 with TRBJ2-1, with TRBD2 matching 8 bases. With 0 bases clipped from V and 5 bases from J, the junction kept 3 bases outside the gene matches. Germline CDR1 is GTSNPN and CDR2 is SVGIG (reference sequence). The CDR3 loop spans 14 amino acids. The CDR3 DNA sequence: TGTGCCTGGAGTGTCCTAGCGGGCCACAATGAGCAGTTCTTC. Protein product: CAWSVLAGHNEQFF.

A word on this clone: One end of the junction varies from germline; a read error may be responsible. The chain is built from TRBV5-5 and TRBJ2-2; no reliable D call. The germline gives CDR1 SGHKS, CDR2 YYEKEE (reference sequence). The CDR3 runs 14 residues. CDR3 amino acids: CAGSSLENTGELFF. In nucleotides, the CDR3 is TGTGCCGGCAGCTCCCTAGAGAACACCGGGGAGCTGTTTTTT.

This rearrangement joins TRBV5-1 to TRBJ2-7; D could derive from TRBD1 or TRBD2 (5 bases each). In germline, CDR1 is SGHRS, CDR2 YFSETQ. The germline V and J ends were trimmed by 7 bases and 0 bases, with 14 bases remaining between them. The CDR3 spans 14 residues. CDR3 residues: CASGHGASSYEQYF. The CDR3 bases are TGCGCCAGCGGCCACGGGGCAAGCTCCTACGAGCAGTACTTC.

This clone was seen a handful of times. The chain links TRBV14 to TRBJ1-4; the D gene is possibly TRBD1 (5 bases). The CDR3 has 15 residues. Germline CDR1 is SGHDN and CDR2 is FVKESK. V was clipped by 4 bases and J by 7 bases, with 16 bases between them. CDR3 sequence reads: CASSLVRDATEKLFF. In DNA form, the CDR3 reads TGTGCCAGCAGCCTCGTCCGGGACGCAACTGAAAAACTGTTTTTT.

CDR3 amino acids: CASATSGGYYGYTF. The CDR3 DNA is TGTGCCAGCGCGACCTCAGGAGGGTACTATGGCTACACCTTC. The rearrangement joins TRBV6-5 to TRBJ1-2; no reliable D call. Germline V gene sequence: CDR1 MNHEY, CDR2 SVGAGI. Trimming cost V 8 bases and J 3 bases, with 16 bases left between them. The CDR3 runs 14 residues.

The V call is TRBV11-2, the J call TRBJ1-1; D is perhaps TRBD1 (5 bases). Between the trimmed V and J ends, which lost 5 bases and 0 bases, there was a span of 16 bases. The CDR3 sequence is 16 residues long. Germline loops: CDR1 SGHAT, CDR2 FQNNGV. The CDR3 region has the DNA TGTGCCAGCAGCGAAGCTCCCGGGACTATGAACACTGAAGCTTTCTTT. Residues: CASSEAPGTMNTEAFF.

This chain uses TRBV1 with TRBJ1-1; TRBD1, the table's D call, lacks a check against the DNA. TRBV1 is recorded as a pseudogene. This CDR3 is built from 17 residues. For the CDR3, the DNA is TGCACCAGCAGCGAAGAGATATGTTTAGGGGGCCACACTGAAGCTTTCTTT. Amino acids: CTSSEEICLGGHTEAFF.

This clone appeared a few times. This chain connects TRBV5-6 to TRBJ2-1, with 9 bases fitting TRBD1. The CDR3 has 15 residues. With 4 bases clipped from V and 6 bases from J, the junction kept 8 bases outside the gene matches. The germline gives CDR1 SGHDT, CDR2 YYEEEE. The CDR3 nucleotides are TGTGCCAGCAGCATAACCGGGACAGGGACCAATGAGCAGTTCTTC. As protein: CASSITGTGTNEQFF.

This clone has only one observation. The rearrangement uses TRBV9 and TRBJ1-1; D is undetermined. V was shortened by 0 bases and J by 0 bases, with 12 bases between the two germline ends. This CDR3 comprises 16 residues. Germline CDR1 reads SGDLS; CDR2 reads YYNGEE. Here the CDR3 DNA reads TGTGCCAGCAGCGTAGGGCAGAGAGTCATGAACACTGAAGCTTTCTTT. This gives the protein CASSVGQRVMNTEAFF.

The chain employs TRBV18 and TRBJ1-1; 7 nucleotides agree with TRBD1. Looked up from germline, CDR1 is KGHSH and CDR2 is LQKENI. The CDR3 has 13 amino acids. The V and J ends lost 5 bases and 2 bases, in that order; junction bases with no gene match: 2. In nucleotides, the CDR3 is TGTGCCAGCTCATCAGGGGGTAACACTGAAGCTTTCTTT. The encoded protein is CASSSGGNTEAFF.

This clone was counted once. J is TRBJ2-3 and V is TRBV11-3; D is undetermined. The CDR3 consists of 14 residues. In germline, CDR1 is SGHNT, CDR2 YENEEA. The V end lost 3 bases, the J end lost 1 base, and 8 bases lay between the germline ends. CDR3 nucleotide sequence: TGTGCCAGCAGCTTGGACGGGCGCACAGATACGCAGTATTTT. This translates into CASSLDGRTDTQYF.

V and J are TRBV5-1 and TRBJ1-3; D is unresolved. Germline V gives CDR1 SGHRS, CDR2 YFSETQ. The CDR3 has 14 residues. The V gene lost 4 bases and the J gene lost 0 bases, with 8 bases spanning the gap. CDR3 sequence: CASSLSISGNTIYF. CDR3 bases: TGCGCCAGCAGCCTGTCGATCTCTGGAAACACCATATATTTT.

The J gene is TRBJ1-5, the V gene TRBV2, with D possibly matching TRBD1 (6 bases). Trimming removed 3 bases from V and 2 bases from J, with 11 bases in between. Per germline, CDR1 SNHLY and CDR2 FYNNEI. This CDR3 comprises 15 residues. The CDR3 loop reads CASSEGGVGNQPQHF. The CDR3 bases are TGTGCCAGCAGTGAGGGGGGCGTCGGCAATCAGCCCCAGCATTTT.

The gene calls are TRBV18 and TRBJ2-2; unclear D gene. The CDR3 extends over 14 amino acids. Germline CDR1 reads KGHSH; CDR2 reads LQKENI. The ends were cut back, 8 bases at V and 0 bases at J, with 10 bases in the middle. CDR3: CASGALTNTGELFF. The CDR3 bases are TGTGCCAGCGGTGCCCTTACGAACACCGGGGAGCTGTTTTTT.

The chain carries TRBV4-2 and TRBJ2-3, with TRBD2 identical over 14 bases. The CDR3 runs to 18 residues. Germline assignment: CDR1 LGHNA and CDR2 YNFKEQ. Trimming cost V 4 bases and J 2 bases; bases outside gene matches: 8. CDR3 DNA: TGTGCCAGCAGCCCCGGGACTAGCGGGGGCCCCTTCACAGATACGCAGTATTTT. Translating it yields CASSPGTSGGPFTDTQYF.

The chain links TRBV19 to TRBJ2-5; no reliable D call. This CDR3 is 12 amino acids long. Germline-derived CDR1 and CDR2 are LNHDA and SQIVND (reference sequence). Deletions cut 4 bases from V and 4 bases from J, with 7 bases between. The CDR3 sequence is CASSRSAETQYF. The CDR3 DNA is TGTGCCAGTAGTAGGTCGGCAGAGACCCAGTACTTC.

This chain links TRBV7-3 with TRBJ2-7, with D perhaps being TRBD1 or TRBD2 (5 bases each). Per germline, CDR1 SGHTA and CDR2 FQGTGA. Trimming stripped 5 bases from V and 6 bases from J, with 17 bases between. This CDR3 is 14 amino acids long. Here the CDR3 DNA reads TGTGCCAGCAGCCCGGGACGCTCGATTCCCGAGCAGTACTTC. Translation: CASSPGRSIPEQYF.